Reported below is one T cell receptor beta chain. Its antigen is undetermined. The sample originates from a study of T cell responses to AZD1222 COVID-19 vaccine. V was cut by 0 bases and J by 4 bases, with 15 bases left in between. Germline assignment: CDR1 LGHNA and CDR2 YSLEER. This CDR3 spans 16 amino acids. Study-wide results and limits: Among vaccine-associated CD4 TCRs, coverage spanned spike, with dominance at 160-218 and 743-854.

TCRdb keeps only in-frame clones here, not all; method: immunoSEQ multiplex PCR. Among about 150,000 clones listed, 90% were seen once. The chain links TRBV4-3 to TRBJ1-2, with D possibly being TRBD1 (5 bases). The receptor's source is an adult in good health. The material sequenced was peripheral blood, taken on day 0 of AZD1222 vaccination. The CDR3, as DNA: TGCGCCAGCAGCCAAGATCTGGTCCCGGGGGGCTATGGCTACACCTTC. Amino acids: CASSQDLVPGGYGYTF.